This T cell receptor beta chain is drawn from a study of T-cell reconstitution after alpha-beta-depleted transplantation in children. Study-wide points: Diversity of TCRbeta at day 60 was high in some patients, arising from surviving recipient T cells and thymic progenitors. Newly produced T cells mostly provided counts and TCRbeta diversity after one year, as hyperexpanded clones declined. Two months or so post-transplant, alpha-beta T cells reportedly derived from several hundred expanded graft clones.

Preparing the TCRbeta library involved the use of unique molecular identifiers. MiXCR was run by TCRdb on the PCR reads, yielding one entry per CDR3 protein. Of more than 85,000 distinct CDR3 sequences in the sample, around 7.8% were seen once. This CDR3 comprises 15 residues. CDR1 SGHRS and CDR2 YFSETQ come from the germline V gene. Trimming pared 1 base from V and 0 bases from J, leaving 8 bases between. With respect to this clonotype: What it binds is unknown.

This chain joins TRBV5-1 and TRBJ1-5; no definite D call. The material sequenced was PBMCs, taken before TCRalphabeta/CD19-depleted stem cell transplant. The receptor was isolated from a boy aged 2 to 10 with acute lymphoblastic leukemia, due to receive a stem cell transplant. The CDR3 protein is CASSLTVGSNQPQHF. Written as DNA, the CDR3 is TGCGCCAGCAGCTTGACGGTGGGTAGCAATCAGCCCCAGCATTTT.